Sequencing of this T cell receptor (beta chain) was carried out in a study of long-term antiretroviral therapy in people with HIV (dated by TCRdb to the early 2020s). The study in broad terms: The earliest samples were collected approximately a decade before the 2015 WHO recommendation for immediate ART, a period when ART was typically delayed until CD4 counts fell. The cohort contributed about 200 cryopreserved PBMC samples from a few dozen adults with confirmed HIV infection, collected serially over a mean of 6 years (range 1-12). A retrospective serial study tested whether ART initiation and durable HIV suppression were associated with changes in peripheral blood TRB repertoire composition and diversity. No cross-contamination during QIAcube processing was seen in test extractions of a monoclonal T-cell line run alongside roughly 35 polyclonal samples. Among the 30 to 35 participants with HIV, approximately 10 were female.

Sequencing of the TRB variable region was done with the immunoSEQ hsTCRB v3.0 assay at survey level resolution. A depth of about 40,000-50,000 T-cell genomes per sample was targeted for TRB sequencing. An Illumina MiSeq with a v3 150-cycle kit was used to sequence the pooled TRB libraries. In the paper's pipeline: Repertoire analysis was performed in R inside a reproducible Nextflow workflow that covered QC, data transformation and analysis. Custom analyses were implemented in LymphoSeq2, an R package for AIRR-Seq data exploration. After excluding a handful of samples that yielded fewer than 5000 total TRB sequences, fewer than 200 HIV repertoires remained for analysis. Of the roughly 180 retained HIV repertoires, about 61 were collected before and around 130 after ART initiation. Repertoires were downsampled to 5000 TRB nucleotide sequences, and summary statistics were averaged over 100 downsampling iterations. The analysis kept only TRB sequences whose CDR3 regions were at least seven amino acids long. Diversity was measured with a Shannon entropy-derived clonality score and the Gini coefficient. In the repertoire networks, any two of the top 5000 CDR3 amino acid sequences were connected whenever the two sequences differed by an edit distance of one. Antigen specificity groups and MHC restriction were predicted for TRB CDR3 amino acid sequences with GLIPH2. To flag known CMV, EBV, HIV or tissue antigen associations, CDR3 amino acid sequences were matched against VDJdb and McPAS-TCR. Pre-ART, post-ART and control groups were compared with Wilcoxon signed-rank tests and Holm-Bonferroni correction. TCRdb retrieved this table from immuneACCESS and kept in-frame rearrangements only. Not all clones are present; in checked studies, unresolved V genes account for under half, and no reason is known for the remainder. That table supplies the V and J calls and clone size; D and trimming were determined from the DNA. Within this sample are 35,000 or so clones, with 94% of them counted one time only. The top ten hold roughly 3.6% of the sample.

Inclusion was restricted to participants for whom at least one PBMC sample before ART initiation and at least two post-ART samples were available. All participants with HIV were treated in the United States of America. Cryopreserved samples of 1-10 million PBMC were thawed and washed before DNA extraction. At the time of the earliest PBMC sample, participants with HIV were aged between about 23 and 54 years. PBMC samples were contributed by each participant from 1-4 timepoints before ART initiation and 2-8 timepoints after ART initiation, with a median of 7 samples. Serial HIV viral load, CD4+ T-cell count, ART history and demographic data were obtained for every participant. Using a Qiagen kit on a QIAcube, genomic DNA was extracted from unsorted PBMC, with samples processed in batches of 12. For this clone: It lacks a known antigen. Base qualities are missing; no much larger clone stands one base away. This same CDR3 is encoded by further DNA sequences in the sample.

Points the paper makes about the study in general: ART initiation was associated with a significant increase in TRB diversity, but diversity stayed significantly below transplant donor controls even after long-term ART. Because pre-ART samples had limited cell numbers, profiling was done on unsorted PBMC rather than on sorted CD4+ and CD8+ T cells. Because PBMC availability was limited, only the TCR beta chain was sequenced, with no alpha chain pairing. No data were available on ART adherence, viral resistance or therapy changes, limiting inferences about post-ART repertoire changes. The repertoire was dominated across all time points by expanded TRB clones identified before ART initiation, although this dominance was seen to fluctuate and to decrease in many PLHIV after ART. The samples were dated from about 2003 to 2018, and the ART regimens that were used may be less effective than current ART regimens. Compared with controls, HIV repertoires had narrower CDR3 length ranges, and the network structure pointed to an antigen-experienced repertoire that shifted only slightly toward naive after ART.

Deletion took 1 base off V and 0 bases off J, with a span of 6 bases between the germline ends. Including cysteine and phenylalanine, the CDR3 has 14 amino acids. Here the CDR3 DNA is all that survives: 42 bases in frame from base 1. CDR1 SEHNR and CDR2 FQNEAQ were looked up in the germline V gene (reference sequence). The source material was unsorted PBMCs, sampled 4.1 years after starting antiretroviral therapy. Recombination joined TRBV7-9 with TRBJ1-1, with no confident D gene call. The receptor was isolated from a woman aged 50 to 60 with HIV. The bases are TGTGCCAGCAGCTTAGGCGGCTTGAACACTGAAGCTTTCTTT. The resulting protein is CASSLGGLNTEAFF.